The clone carrying this T cell receptor (beta chain) appeared many times. Its specificity is not known. One entry per CDR3 protein, called by TCRdb with MiXCR from the RT-PCR reads. Of about half a million distinct CDR3 sequences listed, 10% to 11% are singletons. The sample comes from a study of response to subunit inactivated influenza vaccine. Whole-study findings and limits: Authors proposed each seasonal influenza vaccination draws in few new T cells.

The CDR3 consists of 15 residues. CDR1 is SGHRS, CDR2 YFSETQ, per germline. Unmatched junction bases numbered 12, after V lost 7 bases and J lost 8 bases. Sequenced material: PBMCs from blood, taken roughly 47 days after vaccination. This TCR derives from a man in his fifties who received an inactivated influenza vaccine. The V call is TRBV5-1, the J call TRBJ2-1; 10 nucleotides align to TRBD2. The CDR3 nucleotides read TGCGCCAGCGCCGAATATAGCGGGAGGCTGGATGAGCAGTTCTTC. Its translation: CASAEYSGRLDEQFF.